This entry lists 17 T cell receptor beta chains sequenced from one sample in a study of somatic mutations in cytotoxic T cells in rheumatoid arthritis. Sequencing was performed with immunoSEQ multiplex PCR; in TCRdb, only in-frame clones are kept and a portion is missing. The table includes under 11,000 clones, under 85% detected once. Sequenced sample: CD8+ T cells sorted from blood. These receptors were obtained from a man aged 45-65 years in good health.

This clone is judged medium-sized. CDR3 sequence reads: CASSVSGRAADEQFF. The CDR3 coding sequence is TGTGCCAGCAGCGTTAGCGGGAGGGCCGCGGATGAGCAGTTCTTC. J is TRBJ2-1 and V is TRBV9; 11 nucleotides agree with TRBD2. The CDR3 contains 15 residues. J gave up 8 bases and V 2 bases, and 6 bases lay outside the gene matches. Germline assignment: CDR1 SGDLS and CDR2 YYNGEE.

The gene calls are TRBV5-1 and TRBJ2-1; D unresolved. CDR3 length equals 19 residues. CDR1 SGHRS and CDR2 YFSETQ come from the germline V gene. V was trimmed by 0 bases and J by 2 bases, leaving 21 bases between them. The chain's CDR3 is CASSLDPNSPFGAYNEQFF. CDR3 coding DNA: TGCGCCAGCAGCTTGGATCCCAACTCCCCGTTCGGAGCCTACAATGAGCAGTTCTTC.

The V call is TRBV2, the J call TRBJ2-1; D may be TRBD2 (6 bases). CDR1 SNHLY and CDR2 FYNNEI come from the germline V gene. V gave up 4 bases and J gave up 4 bases, with 8 bases separating them. The CDR3 is 13 residues long. This CDR3 reads CASSVGRYNEQFF. In DNA, the CDR3 is TGTGCCAGCAGTGTAGGGAGGTACAATGAGCAGTTCTTC.

About this clone: A far larger clone is one base from this, pointing to a likely read error. The same CDR3 arises from other DNA sequences in this sample as well. The J gene is TRBJ1-2, the V gene TRBV7-2, with TRBD1 as a possible D gene (6 bases). From germline, CDR1 is SGHTA and CDR2 FQGNSA. This CDR3 comprises 14 residues. CDR3 nucleotides: TGTGCCAGCAGCTTATTGGGGGGGGCGCAGGCTCTATCCTTC. Translation: CASSLLGGAQALSF.

The V call is TRBV29-1, the J call TRBJ2-3, with 13 bases matching TRBD2. Germline assignment: CDR1 SQVTM and CDR2 ANQGSEA. The CDR3 covers 16 residues. With V trimmed by 3 bases and J by 5 bases, 8 bases remained unmatched. CDR3 in amino acids: CSVDPTSGRALDTQYF. As DNA, the CDR3 is TGCAGCGTTGACCCTACTAGCGGGAGGGCCTTAGATACGCAGTATTTT.

The CDR3 nucleotides read TGTGCCAGCAGAACAGACAGGGTAGCCAAAAACATTCAGTACTTC. It encodes CASRTDRVAKNIQYF. The V call is TRBV6-1, the J call TRBJ2-4; 7 nucleotides align to TRBD1. The CDR3 runs to 15 residues. Trimming removed 6 bases from V and 0 bases from J; junction bases left unmatched: 5. Germline assignment: CDR1 MNHNS and CDR2 SASEGT.

The V gene is TRBV5-1, the J gene TRBJ1-1; no clear D gene. Germline loops: CDR1 SGHRS, CDR2 YFSETQ. V was trimmed by 2 bases and J by 6 bases, leaving 14 bases between them. This CDR3 is 14 amino acids long. The CDR3 region has the DNA TGCGCCAGCAGCTTCCTAGCGCGGAATGCTGAAGCTTTCTTT. Translating it yields CASSFLARNAEAFF.

The chain recombines TRBV7-8 with TRBJ2-7, with TRBD2 matching over 12 bases. Per the germline V gene, CDR1 is SGHVS and CDR2 is FQNEAQ. The V gene end was trimmed by 2 bases and the J gene end by 2 bases; junction bases not matched to a gene: 1. There are 15 residues in the CDR3. The CDR3 sequence: CASSLSSGGAYEQYF. The CDR3 DNA is TGTGCCAGCAGCTTATCTAGCGGGGGGGCCTACGAGCAGTACTTC.

V gene TRBV6-6 combines with J gene TRBJ2-1; D unclear. Germline V gene sequence: CDR1 MNHNY, CDR2 SVGAGI (reference sequence). This CDR3 is built from 16 residues. Trimming cost V 6 bases and J 2 bases, with 17 bases left between them. The CDR3 coding sequence is TGTGCCAGCAGCGCCTTCGATCTGGCTCCCTACAATGAGCAGTTCTTC. Translation: CASSAFDLAPYNEQFF.

This sequence joins TRBV4-1 and TRBJ2-1; 8 bases agree with TRBD2. V dropped 6 bases and J dropped 7; count of bases not matched to a gene: 14. CDR1 MGHRA and CDR2 YSYEKL come from the germline V gene. The CDR3 spans 16 residues. This CDR3 is CASRPFSGKGINEQFF. Written as DNA, the CDR3 is TGCGCCAGCAGACCGTTTAGCGGGAAGGGTATAAATGAGCAGTTCTTC.

The chain combines TRBV11-2 with TRBJ1-1; D gene unclear. The V gene's germline CDR1 is SGHAT and CDR2 FQNNGV. This CDR3 contains 16 residues. V was clipped by 1 base and J by 1 base, with 13 bases between them. The CDR3 reads CASSLGPQVSNTEAFF. Written as DNA, the CDR3 is TGTGCCAGCAGCTTAGGCCCCCAGGTTTCGAACACTGAAGCTTTCTTT.

The chain employs TRBV19 and TRBJ2-1; perhaps TRBD2 as D (6 bases). The CDR3 sequence is 16 residues long. The V end was cut by 4 bases, the J end by 10 bases, with 23 bases between. Germline lookup yields CDR1 LNHDA and CDR2 SQIVND (reference sequence). The CDR3 nucleotides read TGTGCCAGTAGTAACGTCCGGGACTCCCGATTTTGGGAGCAGTTCTTC. It encodes CASSNVRDSRFWEQFF.

This clone came up once. J is TRBJ2-7 and V is TRBV7-9; 8 nucleotides agree with TRBD1. V was clipped by 2 bases and J by 7 bases; unmatched bases: 16. The CDR3 spans 17 residues. The germline V gene has CDR1 SEHNR and CDR2 FQNEAQ (reference sequence). Here the CDR3 reads CASSLWPIGTGTWEQYF. CDR3 nucleotides: TGTGCCAGCAGCTTATGGCCAATCGGGACAGGTACGTGGGAGCAGTACTTC.

The chain uses TRBV9 and TRBJ1-2; a possible D gene is TRBD1 (6 bases). Looked up from germline, CDR1 is SGDLS and CDR2 is YYNGEE. The CDR3 is made up of 15 amino acids. With 0 bases removed from V and 2 bases from J, the gap between germline ends came to 11 bases. Written as DNA, the CDR3 is TGTGCCAGCAGCGTAGACGTGGGGGCGAACTATGGCTACACCTTC. Translated, it gives CASSVDVGANYGYTF. Drawing the rest from reference TRBV9 and TRBJ1-2, the complete variable domain is DSGVTQTPKHLITATGQRVTLRCSPRSGDLSVYWYQQSLDQGLQFLIQYYNGEERAKGNILERFSAQQFPDLHSELNLSSLELGDSALYFCASSVDVGANYGYTFGSGTRLTVV.

The V and J genes are TRBV27 and TRBJ1-5; no clear D gene. Germline CDR1 reads MNHEY; CDR2 reads SMNVEV (reference sequence). The germline V and J ends were trimmed by 2 bases and 4 bases, with 6 bases remaining between them. The CDR3 length is 13 residues. This CDR3 is CASSLTRNQPQHF. The CDR3 DNA is TGTGCCAGCAGTTTAACAAGAAATCAGCCCCAGCATTTT.

V usage is TRBV27 and J usage is TRBJ2-7, with 11 nucleotides matching TRBD1. J was trimmed by 0 bases and V by 5 bases; bases with no gene match: 3. The germline V gene encodes CDR1 MNHEY and CDR2 SMNVEV (reference sequence). The length of the CDR3 is 15 residues. CDR3 sequence: CASSAGQGGSYEQYF. In nucleotides, the CDR3 is TGTGCCAGCAGTGCGGGACAGGGGGGCTCCTACGAGCAGTACTTC.

The genes are TRBV19 and TRBJ2-2; TRBD2 matches at 9 bases. Trimming removed 5 bases from V and 2 bases from J; junction bases left unmatched: 6. Germline loops: CDR1 LNHDA, CDR2 SQIVND (reference sequence). CDR3 length equals 16 residues. The CDR3 DNA sequence: TGTGCCAGTAGTTCGCTAGCGGGAACAAACACCGGGGAGCTGTTTTTT. Translation gives CASSSLAGTNTGELFF.